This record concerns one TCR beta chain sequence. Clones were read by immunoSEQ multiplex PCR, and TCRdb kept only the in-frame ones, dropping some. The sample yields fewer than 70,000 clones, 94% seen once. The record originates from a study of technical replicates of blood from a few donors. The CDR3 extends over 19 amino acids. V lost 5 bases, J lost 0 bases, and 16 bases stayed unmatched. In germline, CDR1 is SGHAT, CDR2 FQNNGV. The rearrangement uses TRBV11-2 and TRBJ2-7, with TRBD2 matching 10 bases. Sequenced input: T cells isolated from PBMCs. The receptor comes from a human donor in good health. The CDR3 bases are TGTGCCAGCAGCCACCGAGCGGGAGGGGCAGTTGCAAGCTCCTACGAGCAGTACTTC. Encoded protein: CASSHRAGGAVASSYEQYF.